This record looks at one T cell receptor beta chain sequence and its context. Its antigen is undetermined. These data are taken from a study of T cell responses to AZD1222 COVID-19 vaccine. Broader study findings: Spike as a whole was targeted by vaccine-associated CD4 TCRs, dominant at 160-218 and 743-854. Females outnumbered males among donors, who were mostly white British; clonal diversity was possibly underestimated. Reportedly, nearly half of unique spike TCRs recognized epitopes outside B.1.351/B.1.1.7 mutations. Seropositive at baseline were only a handful of AZD1222 recipients.

The CDR3 extends over 16 amino acids. Germline-derived CDR1 and CDR2 are MNHEY and SVGEGT. V shed 6 bases, J shed 5 bases, and the junction held 9 bases outside the gene matches. Method: immunoSEQ multiplex PCR; TCRdb's copy keeps in-frame clones and lacks some. The sample contains fewer than 200,000 clones, about 86% of which appear only once. This sequence joins TRBV6-2 or TRBV6-3 and TRBJ2-7; TRBD2 matches 14 bases. This specimen was peripheral blood, taken 28 days after the second AZD1222 dose. The origin of this receptor is an adult who received the AZD1222 COVID-19 vaccine. Here the CDR3 reads CASSWTSGGLLDEQYF. The CDR3 nucleotides are TGTGCCAGCAGCTGGACTAGCGGGGGGCTCCTCGACGAGCAGTACTTC.